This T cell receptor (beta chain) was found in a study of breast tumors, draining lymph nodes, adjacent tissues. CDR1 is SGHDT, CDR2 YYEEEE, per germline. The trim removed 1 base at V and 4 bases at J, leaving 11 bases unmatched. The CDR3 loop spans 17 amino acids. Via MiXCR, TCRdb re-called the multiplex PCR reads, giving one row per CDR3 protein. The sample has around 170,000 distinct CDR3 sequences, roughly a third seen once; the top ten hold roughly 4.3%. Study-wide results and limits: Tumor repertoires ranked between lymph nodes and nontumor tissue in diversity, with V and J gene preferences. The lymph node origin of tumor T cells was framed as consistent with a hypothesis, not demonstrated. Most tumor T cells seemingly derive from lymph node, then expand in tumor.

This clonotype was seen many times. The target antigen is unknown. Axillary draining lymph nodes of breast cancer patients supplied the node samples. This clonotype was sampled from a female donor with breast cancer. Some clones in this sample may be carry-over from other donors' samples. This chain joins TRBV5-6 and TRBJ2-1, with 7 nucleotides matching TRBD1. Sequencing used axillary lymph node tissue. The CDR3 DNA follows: TGTGCCAGCAGCTTGCGTGGGACAGCAACAACTTACAATGAGCAGTTCTTC. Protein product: CASSLRGTATTYNEQFF. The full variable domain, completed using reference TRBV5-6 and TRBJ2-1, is DAGVTQSPTHLIKTRGQQVTLRCSPKSGHDTVSWYQQALGQGPQFIFQYYEEEERQRGNFPDRFSGHQFPNYSSELNVNALLLGDSALYLCASSLRGTATTYNEQFFGPGTRLTVL.